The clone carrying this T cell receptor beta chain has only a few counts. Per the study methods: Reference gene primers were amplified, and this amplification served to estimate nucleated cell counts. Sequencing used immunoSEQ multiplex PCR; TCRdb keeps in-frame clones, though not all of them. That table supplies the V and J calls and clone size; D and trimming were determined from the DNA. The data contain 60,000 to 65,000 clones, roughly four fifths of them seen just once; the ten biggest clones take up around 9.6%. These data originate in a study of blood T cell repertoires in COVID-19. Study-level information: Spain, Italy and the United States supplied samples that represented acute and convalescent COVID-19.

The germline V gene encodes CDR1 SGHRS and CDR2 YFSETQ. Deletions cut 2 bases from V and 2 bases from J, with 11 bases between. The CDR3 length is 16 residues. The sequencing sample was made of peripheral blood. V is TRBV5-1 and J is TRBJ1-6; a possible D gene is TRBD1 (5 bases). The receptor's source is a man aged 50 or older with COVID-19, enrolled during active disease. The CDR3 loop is CASSFQGGTYNSPLHF. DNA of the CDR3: TGCGCCAGCAGCTTCCAGGGCGGCACCTATAATTCACCCCTCCACTTT.